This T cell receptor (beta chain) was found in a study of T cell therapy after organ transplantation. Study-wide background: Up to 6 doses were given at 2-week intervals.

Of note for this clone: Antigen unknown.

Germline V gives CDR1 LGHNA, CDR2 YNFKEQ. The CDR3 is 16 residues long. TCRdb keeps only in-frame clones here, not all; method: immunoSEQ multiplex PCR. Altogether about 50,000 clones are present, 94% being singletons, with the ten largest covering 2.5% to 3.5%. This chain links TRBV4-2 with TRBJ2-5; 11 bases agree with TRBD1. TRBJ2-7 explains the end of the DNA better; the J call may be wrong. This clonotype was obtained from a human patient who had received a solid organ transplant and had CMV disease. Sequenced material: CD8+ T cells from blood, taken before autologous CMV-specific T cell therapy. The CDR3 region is CASSEGPGTGGYEQYF. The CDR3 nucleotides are TGTGCCAGCAGTGAAGGACCTGGGACAGGGGGCTACGAGCAGTACTTC.